There are many counts of the clone carrying this TCR beta chain. Its specificity is not known. Sample time point: sample taken at primary tumor resection. Patients with untreated early-stage non-small cell lung cancer, numbering 72, were the donors. Unique molecular identifiers, one per molecule, were present on every TCR cDNA molecule. TCRdb re-analysed the 5' RACE reads in MiXCR, keeping a single row per CDR3 protein. The sample contains around 63,000 distinct CDR3 sequences, nearly 6.5% of which appear only once. Trimming removed 0 bases from V and 6 bases from J, with 9 bases in between. CDR1 and CDR2 from the germline V gene are DFQATT and SNEGSKA (reference sequence). The CDR3 contains 13 residues. The source of the sample is a study of spatial heterogeneity in lung cancer. Whole-study context: Each unique TCR and UMI combination was seen more than ten times on average in raw reads. Notes on the study in general: More often at tumor resection than at routine follow-up, ubiquitous expanded tumor TCRs were detected in the blood.

The source material was PBMCs, sampled at surgery. The TCR comes from a female donor with early-stage non-small cell lung cancer. This chain uses TRBV20-1 with TRBJ1-5; D may be TRBD1 (6 bases). In DNA form, the CDR3 reads TGCAGTGCTAGAGACAGGGGTGGTCAGCCCCAGCATTTT. Residues: CSARDRGGQPQHF.